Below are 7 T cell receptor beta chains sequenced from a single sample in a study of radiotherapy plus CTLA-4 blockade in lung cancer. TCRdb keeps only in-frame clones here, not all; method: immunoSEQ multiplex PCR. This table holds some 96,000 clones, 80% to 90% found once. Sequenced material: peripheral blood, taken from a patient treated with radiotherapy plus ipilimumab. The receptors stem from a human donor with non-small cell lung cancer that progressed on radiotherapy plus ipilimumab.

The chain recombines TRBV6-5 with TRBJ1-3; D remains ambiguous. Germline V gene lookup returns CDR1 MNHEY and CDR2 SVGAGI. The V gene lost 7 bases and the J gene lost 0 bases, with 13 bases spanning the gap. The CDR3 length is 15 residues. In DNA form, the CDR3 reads TGTGCCAGCACCCAAAAGGGCTTCTCTGGAAACACCATATATTTT. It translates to CASTQKGFSGNTIYF.

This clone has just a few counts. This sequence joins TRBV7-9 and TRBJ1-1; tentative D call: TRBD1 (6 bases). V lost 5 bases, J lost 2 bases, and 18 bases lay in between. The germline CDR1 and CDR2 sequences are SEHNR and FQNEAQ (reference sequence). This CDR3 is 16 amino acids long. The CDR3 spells CASSPRTVSRNTEAFF. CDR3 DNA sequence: TGTGCCAGCAGCCCCAGGACAGTTTCCCGTAACACTGAAGCTTTCTTT.

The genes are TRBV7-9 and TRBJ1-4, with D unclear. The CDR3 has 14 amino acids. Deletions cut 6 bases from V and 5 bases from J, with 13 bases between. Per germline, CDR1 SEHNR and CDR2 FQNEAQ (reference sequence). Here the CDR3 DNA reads TGTGCCAGCAGGTTTCGGCCGGTCAATGAAAAACTGTTTTTT. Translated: CASRFRPVNEKLFF.

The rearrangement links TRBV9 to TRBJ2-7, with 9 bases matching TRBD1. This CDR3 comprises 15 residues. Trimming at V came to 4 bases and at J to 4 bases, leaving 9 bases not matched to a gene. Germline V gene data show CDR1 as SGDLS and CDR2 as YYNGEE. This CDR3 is CASSPSPGQGYEQYF. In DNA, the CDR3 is TGTGCCAGCAGCCCCTCACCGGGACAGGGTTACGAGCAGTACTTC. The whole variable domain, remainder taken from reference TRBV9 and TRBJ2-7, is DSGVTQTPKHLITATGQRVTLRCSPRSGDLSVYWYQQSLDQGLQFLIQYYNGEERAKGNILERFSAQQFPDLHSELNLSSLELGDSALYFCASSPSPGQGYEQYFGPGTRLTVT.

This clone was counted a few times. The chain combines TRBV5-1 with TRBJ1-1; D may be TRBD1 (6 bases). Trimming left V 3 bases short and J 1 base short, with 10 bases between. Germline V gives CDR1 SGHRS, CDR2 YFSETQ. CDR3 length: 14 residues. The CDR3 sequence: CASSYEGGNTEAFF. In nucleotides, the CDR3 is TGCGCCAGCAGCTACGAGGGGGGGAACACTGAAGCTTTCTTT.

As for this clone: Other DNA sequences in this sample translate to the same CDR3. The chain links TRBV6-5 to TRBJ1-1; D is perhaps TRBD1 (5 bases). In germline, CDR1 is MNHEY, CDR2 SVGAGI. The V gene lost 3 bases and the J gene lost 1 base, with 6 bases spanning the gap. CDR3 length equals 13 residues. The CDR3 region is CASSYRGNTEAFF. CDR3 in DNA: TGTGCCAGCAGTTATAGGGGGAACACTGAAGCTTTCTTT.

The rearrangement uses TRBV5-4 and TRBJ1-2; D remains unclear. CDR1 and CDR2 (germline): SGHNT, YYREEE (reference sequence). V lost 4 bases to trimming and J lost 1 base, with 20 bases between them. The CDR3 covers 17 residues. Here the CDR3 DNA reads TGTGCCAGCAGCCGCGGGTTGTCACCGACTGATAACTATGGCTACACCTTC. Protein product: CASSRGLSPTDNYGYTF.